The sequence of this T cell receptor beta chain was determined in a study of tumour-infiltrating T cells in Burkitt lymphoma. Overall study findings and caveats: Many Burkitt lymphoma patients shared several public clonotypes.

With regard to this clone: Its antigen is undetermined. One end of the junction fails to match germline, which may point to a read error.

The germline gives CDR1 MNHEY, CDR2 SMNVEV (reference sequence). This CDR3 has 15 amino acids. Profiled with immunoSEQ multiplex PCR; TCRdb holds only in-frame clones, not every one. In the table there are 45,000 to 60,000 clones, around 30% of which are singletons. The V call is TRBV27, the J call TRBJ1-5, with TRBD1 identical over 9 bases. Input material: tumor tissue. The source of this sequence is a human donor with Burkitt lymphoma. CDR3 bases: TGTGCCAGCAGTAGGGGACAGGGTATGAATCAGTCCCAGCATTTT. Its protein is CASSRGQGMNQSQHF.